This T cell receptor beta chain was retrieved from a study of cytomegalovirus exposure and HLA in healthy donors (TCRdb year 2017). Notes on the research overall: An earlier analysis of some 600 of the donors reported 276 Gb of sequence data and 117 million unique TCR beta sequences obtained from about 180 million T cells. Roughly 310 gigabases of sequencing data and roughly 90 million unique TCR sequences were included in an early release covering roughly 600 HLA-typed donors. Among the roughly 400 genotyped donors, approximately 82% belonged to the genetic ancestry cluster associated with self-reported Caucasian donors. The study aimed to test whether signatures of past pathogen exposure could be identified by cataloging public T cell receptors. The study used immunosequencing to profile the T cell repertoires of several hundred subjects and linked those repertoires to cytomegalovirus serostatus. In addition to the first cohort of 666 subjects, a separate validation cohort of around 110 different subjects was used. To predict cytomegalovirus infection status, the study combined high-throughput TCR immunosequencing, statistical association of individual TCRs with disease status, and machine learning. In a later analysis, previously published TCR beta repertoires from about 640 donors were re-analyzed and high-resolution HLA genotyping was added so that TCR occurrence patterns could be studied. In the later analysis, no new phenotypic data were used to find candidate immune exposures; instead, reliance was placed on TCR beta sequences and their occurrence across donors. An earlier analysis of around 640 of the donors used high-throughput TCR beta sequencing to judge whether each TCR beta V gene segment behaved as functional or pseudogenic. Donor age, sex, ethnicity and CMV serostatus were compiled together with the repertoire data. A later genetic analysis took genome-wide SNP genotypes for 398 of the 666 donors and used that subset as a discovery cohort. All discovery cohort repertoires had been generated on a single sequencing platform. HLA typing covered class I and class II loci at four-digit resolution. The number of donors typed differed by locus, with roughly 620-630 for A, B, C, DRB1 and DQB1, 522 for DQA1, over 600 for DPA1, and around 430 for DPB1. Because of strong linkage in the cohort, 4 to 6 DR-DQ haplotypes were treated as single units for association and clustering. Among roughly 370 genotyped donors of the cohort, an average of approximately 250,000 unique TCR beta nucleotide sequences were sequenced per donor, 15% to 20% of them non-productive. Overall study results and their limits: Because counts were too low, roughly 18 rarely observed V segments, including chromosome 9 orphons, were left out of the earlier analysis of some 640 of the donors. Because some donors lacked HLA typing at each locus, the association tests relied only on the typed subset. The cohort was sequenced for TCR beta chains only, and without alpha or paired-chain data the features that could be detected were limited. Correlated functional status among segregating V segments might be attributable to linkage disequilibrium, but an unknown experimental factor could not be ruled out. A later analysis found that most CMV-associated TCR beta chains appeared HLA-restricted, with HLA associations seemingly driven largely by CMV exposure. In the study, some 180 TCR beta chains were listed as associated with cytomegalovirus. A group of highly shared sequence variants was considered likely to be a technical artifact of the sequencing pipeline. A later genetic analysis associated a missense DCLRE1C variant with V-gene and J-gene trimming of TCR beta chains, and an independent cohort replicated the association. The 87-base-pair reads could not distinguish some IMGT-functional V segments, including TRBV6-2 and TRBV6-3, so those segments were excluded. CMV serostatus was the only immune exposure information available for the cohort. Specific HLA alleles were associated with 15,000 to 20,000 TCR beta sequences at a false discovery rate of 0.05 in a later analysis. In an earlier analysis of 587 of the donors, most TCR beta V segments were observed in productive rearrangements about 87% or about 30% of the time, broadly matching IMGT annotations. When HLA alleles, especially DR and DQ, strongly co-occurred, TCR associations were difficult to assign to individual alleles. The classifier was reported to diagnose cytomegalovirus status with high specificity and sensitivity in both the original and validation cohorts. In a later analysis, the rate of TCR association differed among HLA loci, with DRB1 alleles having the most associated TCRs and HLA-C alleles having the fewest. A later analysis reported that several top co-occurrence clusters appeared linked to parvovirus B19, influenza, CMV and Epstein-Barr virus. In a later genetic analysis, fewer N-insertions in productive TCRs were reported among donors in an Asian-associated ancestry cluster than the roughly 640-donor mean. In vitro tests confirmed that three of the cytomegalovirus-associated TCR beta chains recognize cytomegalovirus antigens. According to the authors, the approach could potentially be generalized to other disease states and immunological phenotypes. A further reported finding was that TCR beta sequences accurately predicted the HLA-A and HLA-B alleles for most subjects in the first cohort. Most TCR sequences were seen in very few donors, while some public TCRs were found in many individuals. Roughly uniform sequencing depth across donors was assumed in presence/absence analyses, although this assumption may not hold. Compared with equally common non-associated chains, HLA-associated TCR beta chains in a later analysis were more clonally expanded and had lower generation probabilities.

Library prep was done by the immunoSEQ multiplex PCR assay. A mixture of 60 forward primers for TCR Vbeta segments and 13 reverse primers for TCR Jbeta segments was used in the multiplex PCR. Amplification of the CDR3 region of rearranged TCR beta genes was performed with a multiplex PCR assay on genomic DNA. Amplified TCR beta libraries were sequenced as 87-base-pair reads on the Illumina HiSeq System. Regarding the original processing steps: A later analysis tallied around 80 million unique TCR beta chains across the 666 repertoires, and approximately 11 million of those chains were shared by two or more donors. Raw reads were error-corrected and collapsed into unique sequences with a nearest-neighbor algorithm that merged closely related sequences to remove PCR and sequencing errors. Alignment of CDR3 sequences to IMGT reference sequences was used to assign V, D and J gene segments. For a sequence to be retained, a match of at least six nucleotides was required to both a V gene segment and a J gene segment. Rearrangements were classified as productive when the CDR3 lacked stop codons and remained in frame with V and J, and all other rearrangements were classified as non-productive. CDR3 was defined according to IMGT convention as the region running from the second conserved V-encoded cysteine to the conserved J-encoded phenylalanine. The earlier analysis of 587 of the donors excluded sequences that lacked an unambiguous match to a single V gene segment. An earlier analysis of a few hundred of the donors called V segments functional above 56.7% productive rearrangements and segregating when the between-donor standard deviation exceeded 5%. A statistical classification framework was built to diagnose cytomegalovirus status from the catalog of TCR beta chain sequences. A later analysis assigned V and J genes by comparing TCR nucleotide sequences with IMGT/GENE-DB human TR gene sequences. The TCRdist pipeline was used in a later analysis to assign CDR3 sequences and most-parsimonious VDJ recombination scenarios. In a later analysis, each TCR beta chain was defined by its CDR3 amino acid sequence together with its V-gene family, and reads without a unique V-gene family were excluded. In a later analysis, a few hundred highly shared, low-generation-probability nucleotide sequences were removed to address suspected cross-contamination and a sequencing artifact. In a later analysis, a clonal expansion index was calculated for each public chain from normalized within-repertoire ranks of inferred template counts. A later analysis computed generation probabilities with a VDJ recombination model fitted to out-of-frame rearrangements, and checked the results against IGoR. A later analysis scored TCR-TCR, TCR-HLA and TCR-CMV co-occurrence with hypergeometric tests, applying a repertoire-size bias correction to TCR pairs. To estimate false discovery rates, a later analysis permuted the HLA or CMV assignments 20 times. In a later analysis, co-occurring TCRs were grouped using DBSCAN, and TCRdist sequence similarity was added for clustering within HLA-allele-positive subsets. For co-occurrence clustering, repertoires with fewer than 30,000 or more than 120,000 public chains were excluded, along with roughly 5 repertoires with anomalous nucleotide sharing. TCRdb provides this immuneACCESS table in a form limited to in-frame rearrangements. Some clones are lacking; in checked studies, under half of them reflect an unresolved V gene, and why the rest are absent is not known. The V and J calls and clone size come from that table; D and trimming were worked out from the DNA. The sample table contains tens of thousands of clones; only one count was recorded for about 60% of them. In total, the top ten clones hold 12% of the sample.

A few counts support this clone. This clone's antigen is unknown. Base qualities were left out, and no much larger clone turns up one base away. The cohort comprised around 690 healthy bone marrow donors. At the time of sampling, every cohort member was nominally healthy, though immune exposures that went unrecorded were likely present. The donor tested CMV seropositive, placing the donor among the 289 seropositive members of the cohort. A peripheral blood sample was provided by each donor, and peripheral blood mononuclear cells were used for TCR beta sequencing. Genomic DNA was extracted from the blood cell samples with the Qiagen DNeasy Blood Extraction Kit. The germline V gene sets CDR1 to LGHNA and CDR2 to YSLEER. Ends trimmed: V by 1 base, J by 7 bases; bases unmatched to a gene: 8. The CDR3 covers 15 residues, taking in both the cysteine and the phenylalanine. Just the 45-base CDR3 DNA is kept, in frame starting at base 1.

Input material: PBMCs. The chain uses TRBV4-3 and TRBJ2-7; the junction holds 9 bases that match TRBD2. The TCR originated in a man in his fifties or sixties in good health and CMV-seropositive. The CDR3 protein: CASSQGLAGTLEQYF. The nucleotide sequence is TGCGCCAGCAGCCAAGGTCTAGCGGGAACTTTAGAGCAGTACTTC.